Listed here is a single T cell receptor beta chain. It lacks a known antigen. The record has no base qualities; no much larger clone is one base away. This entry is derived from a study of OX40 agonist ivuxolimab in advanced cancers. With respect to the entire study: The costimulatory receptor OX40 (CD134) was targeted by ivuxolimab, a fully human IgG2 agonistic monoclonal antibody. Of the approximately 50 dose-escalation patients, hepatocellular carcinoma was present in some 19, melanoma in roughly 15, renal cell carcinoma in 9 and head and neck cancer in 9. Patients were allowed to have had prior anti-PD-1, anti-PD-L1 or anti-CTLA-4 therapy, and approximately 40% of the dose-escalation patients had been treated with checkpoint inhibitors. Peripheral TCRbeta sequencing was intended to test whether TCR sequence diversity was altered and clonal T-cell expansion was caused by ivuxolimab. Intravenous ivuxolimab was administered to patients every 2 weeks at six dose levels: 0.01, 0.1, 0.3, 1.5, 3 and 10 mg/kg. In the dose-escalation cohort, 70% to 85% of patients were male, and the mean age was 60 years with a range of roughly 23 to 79. Partial responses occurred in three dose-escalation patients: two with cutaneous melanoma and one with hepatocellular carcinoma. The paper reports the monotherapy dose-escalation portion (N = 52 patients) of the phase I ivuxolimab trial. Points the paper makes about the study in general: At doses of 0.1 to 3.0 mg/kg, clonal expansion of both CD4+ and CD8+ T cells in blood was seen between baseline and week 6. Partial responders in the 0.1-3.0 mg/kg groups had among the lowest normalized peripheral clonal expansion, especially among CD8+ T cells. Low levels of normalized T-cell clonal expansion were also shown by some nonresponding patients. After ivuxolimab, CD8+ T cells had more expanded clones than CD4+ T cells on average. Which antigens the clonally expanded peripheral T cells were specific for was not determined.

The trial excluded patients who had a history of autoimmune disease or who were on systemic immunosuppression. In every dose cohort, peripheral blood was drawn for TCR sequencing at baseline, cycle 4 day 1, and cycle 7 day 1. The samples were taken from a phase I, first-in-human, multicenter, open-label dose-escalation trial of ivuxolimab. Adults with locally advanced or metastatic head and neck squamous cell, hepatocellular, melanoma or renal cell carcinoma were enrolled in the trial. Before TCR sequencing, CD4+ and CD8+ T cells were separately sorted from peripheral blood. For sequencing of the TCRbeta CDR3 region, genomic DNA was extracted from the sorted cells. The immunoSEQ Assay was used to sequence the TCRbeta CDR3 regions. TCRdb took over this immuneACCESS table, retaining in-frame rearrangements with V and J assigned. Such tables are incomplete; in checked studies, under half of the missing clones stem from an unresolved V gene, and the remainder is unexplained. The sample records 60,000 to 75,000 clones, 84% of which are singletons. The ten largest clones add up to roughly 7.9% of the sample.

The CDR3, from cysteine to phenylalanine, totals 14 residues. Only CDR3 DNA remains: 42 bases, in frame from the first base. The germline V gene (reference sequence) gives CDR1 as SEHNR and CDR2 as FQNEAQ. V drops 5 bases and J drops 2 bases, leaving 13 bases in between. The chain is encoded by TRBV7-9 joined to TRBJ2-7, with a tentative D call of TRBD1 or TRBD2, each matching 5 bases. Sequencing was performed on CD4+ or CD8+ T cells sorted from blood, taken in a trial of the OX40 agonist ivuxolimab. This clonotype originated in an adult with an advanced solid tumor such as melanoma, head and neck, liver or kidney cancer. The CDR3 amino acid sequence is: CASSPMGVAYEQYF. The DNA sequence reads TGTGCCAGCAGCCCCATGGGGGTAGCCTACGAGCAGTACTTC.